This record concerns one T cell receptor beta chain sequence. This record belongs to a study of blood T cell repertoires in COVID-19. Recruitment covered about 26 US areas and drew participants whose ages spanned roughly 18 to 100 years. After removal of 0 bases from V and 2 bases from J, the junction contained 1 base not matched to a gene. In germline, CDR1 is SGHRS, CDR2 YFSETQ. The CDR3 runs to 15 residues. As processed by the authors: Amplifying reference gene primers gave estimates of nucleated cell counts. Only in-frame clones appear in the TCRdb table, and some are missing; sequencing was by immunoSEQ multiplex PCR. V and J calls and clone size follow that table, whereas D and trimming were derived from the DNA. Of hundreds of thousands of clones in the sample, 89% were seen once.

The receptor was isolated from a woman aged 40-49 years who had recovered from COVID-19. Sequenced material: PBMCs or T cells enriched from blood (not recorded which). The chain employs TRBV5-1 and TRBJ2-2; 7 positions agree with TRBD1. CDR3 in amino acids: CASSLGDRNTGELFF. In DNA form, the CDR3 reads TGCGCCAGCAGCTTGGGGGACAGAAACACCGGGGAGCTGTTTTTT.